This T cell receptor beta chain is from a study of PD-L1 blockade in urothelial cancer. The CDR3 extends over 14 amino acids. The trim removed 5 bases at V and 3 bases at J, leaving 4 bases unmatched. Germline V lookup: CDR1 SGHRS, CDR2 YFSETQ. The repertoire was sequenced with immunoSEQ multiplex PCR; TCRdb's copy has only in-frame clones and lacks some. This table has tens of thousands of clones, about four fifths appearing once. The chain employs TRBV5-1 and TRBJ2-1; 8 positions agree with TRBD1. This clonotype was obtained from a man in his 70s with urothelial cancer. Specimen: PBMCs, collected around atezolizumab (anti-PD-L1) treatment. CDR3 amino acids: CASSFGTGYNEQFF. Here the CDR3 DNA reads TGCGCCAGCAGTTTCGGGACAGGCTACAATGAGCAGTTCTTC.